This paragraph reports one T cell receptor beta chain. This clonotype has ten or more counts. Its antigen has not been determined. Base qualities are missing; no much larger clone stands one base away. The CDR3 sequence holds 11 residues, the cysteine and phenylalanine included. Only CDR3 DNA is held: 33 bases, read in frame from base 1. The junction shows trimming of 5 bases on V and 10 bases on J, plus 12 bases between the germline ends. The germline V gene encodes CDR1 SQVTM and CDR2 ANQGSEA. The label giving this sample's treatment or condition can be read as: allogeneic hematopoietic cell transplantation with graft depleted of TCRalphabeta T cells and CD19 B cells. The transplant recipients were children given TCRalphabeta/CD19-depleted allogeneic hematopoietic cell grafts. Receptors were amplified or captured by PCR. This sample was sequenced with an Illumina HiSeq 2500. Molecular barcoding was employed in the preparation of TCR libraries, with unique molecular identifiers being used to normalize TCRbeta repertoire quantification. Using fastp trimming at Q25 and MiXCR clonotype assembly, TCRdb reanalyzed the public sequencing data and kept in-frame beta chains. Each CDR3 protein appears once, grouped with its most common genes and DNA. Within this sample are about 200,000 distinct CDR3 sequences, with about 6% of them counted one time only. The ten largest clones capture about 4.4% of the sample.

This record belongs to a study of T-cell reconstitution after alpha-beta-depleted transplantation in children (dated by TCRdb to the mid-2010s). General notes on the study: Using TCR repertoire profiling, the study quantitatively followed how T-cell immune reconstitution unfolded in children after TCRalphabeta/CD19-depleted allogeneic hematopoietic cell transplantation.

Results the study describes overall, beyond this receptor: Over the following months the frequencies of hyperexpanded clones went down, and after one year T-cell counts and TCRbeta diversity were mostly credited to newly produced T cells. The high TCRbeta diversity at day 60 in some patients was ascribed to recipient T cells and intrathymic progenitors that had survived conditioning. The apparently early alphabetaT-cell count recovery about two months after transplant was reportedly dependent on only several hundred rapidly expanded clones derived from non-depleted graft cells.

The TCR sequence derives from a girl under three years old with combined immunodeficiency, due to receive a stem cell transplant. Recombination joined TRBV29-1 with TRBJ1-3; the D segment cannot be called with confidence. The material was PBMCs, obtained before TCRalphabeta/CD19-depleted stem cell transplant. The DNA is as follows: TGCAGCGTTCAAACAGTGGGGACCATATATTTT. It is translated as CSVQTVGTIYF. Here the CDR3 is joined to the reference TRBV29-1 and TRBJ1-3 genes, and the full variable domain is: SAVISQKPSRDICQRGTSLTIQCQVDSQVTMMFWYRQQPGQSLTLIATANQGSEATYESGFVIDKFPISRPNLTFSTLTVSNMSPEDSSIYLCSVQTVGTIYFGEGSWLTVV.